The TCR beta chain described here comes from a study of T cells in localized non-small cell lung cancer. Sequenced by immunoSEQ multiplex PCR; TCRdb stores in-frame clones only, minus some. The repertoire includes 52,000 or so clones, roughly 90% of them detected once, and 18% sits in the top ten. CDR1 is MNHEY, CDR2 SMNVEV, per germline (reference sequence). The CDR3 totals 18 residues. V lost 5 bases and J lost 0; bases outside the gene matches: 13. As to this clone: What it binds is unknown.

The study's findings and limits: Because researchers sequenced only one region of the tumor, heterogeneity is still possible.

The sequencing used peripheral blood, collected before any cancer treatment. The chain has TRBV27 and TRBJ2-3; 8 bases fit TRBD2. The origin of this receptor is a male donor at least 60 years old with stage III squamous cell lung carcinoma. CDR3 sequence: CASSELADPFHSTDTQYF. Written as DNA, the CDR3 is TGTGCCAGCAGTGAACTAGCGGACCCCTTCCATAGCACAGATACGCAGTATTTT.